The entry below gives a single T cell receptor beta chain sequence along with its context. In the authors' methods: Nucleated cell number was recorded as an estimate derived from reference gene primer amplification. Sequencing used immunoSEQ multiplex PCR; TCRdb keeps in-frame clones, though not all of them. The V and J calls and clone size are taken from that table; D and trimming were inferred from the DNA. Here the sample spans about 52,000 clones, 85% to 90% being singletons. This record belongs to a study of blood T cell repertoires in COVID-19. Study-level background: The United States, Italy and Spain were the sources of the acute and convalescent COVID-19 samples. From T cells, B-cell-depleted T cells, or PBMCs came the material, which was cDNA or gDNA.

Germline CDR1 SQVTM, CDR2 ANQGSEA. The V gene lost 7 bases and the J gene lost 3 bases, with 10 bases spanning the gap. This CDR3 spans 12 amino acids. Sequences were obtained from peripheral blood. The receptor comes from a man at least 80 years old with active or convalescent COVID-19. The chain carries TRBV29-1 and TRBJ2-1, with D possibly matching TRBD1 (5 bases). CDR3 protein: CSARQGYNEQFF. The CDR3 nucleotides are TGCAGCGCCCGGCAGGGCTACAATGAGCAGTTCTTC.